These 20 T cell receptor beta chains share one sample of origin, sequenced in a study of T cells in women clearing cervical HPV infection. This table comes from immunoSEQ multiplex PCR, and its TCRdb copy is limited to in-frame clones, with some not included. Its clone listing holds some 20,000 clones. Sequenced: blood buffy coat. The receptors here all came from a woman aged 18-69 years with a cervical HPV16 infection that either progressed to CIN3+ or cleared (not recorded which).

In regard to this clone: The read falls 3 residues short of the CDR3 end, and the missing part is taken from the germline J gene. The rearrangement links TRBV5-5 to TRBJ1-2; the match to TRBD1 covers 8 bases. V dropped 0 bases and J dropped 6; count of bases not matched to a gene: 4. This CDR3 has 14 residues. Germline V gene lookup returns CDR1 SGHKS and CDR2 YYEKEE (reference sequence). The sequenced CDR3 bases are TGTGCCAGCAGCTTGGCCTTCAGGGGGCATGGC. As protein: CASSLAFRGHG. The whole CDR3 sequence is CASSLAFRGHGYTF.

Note on this clone: The CDR3 extends 3 residues past the end of the read, so its final part is completed from the germline J gene. This chain connects TRBV5-6 to TRBJ2-5; TRBD2 aligns across 8 bases. The germline V gene has CDR1 SGHDT and CDR2 YYEEEE. The CDR3 has 14 amino acids. The V segment lost 4 bases and the J segment 2 bases; nucleotides outside the gene matches: 4. The chain's CDR3 is CASSRGLAQETQYF. Partial CDR3 DNA: TGTGCCAGCAGCCGCGGACTAGCTCAAGAGACC. Drawing the rest from reference TRBV5-6 and TRBJ2-5, the complete variable domain is DAGVTQSPTHLIKTRGQQVTLRCSPKSGHDTVSWYQQALGQGPQFIFQYYEEEERQRGNFPDRFSGHQFPNYSSELNVNALLLGDSALYLCASSRGLAQETQYFGPGTRLLVL.

Concerning this clone itself: Germline is not matched at one junction end, which may reflect a read error. Coverage ceases 3 residues before the CDR3 finishes, and the germline J gene fills in the end. The chain is built from TRBV7-6 and TRBJ2-5; D call uncertain. The germline gives CDR1 SGHVS, CDR2 FNYEAQ. This CDR3 spans 11 amino acids. The CDR3: CVSSAADTQYF. The sequenced CDR3 bases are TGTGTCAGCAGCGCCGCAGATACC.

Regarding this clone: The read ends 3 residues early relative to the CDR3; the germline J gene fills the gap. This chain uses TRBV5-6 with TRBJ1-2; 9 nucleotides match TRBD1. Germline CDR1 is SGHDT and CDR2 is YYEEEE. The CDR3 sequence is 15 residues long. Here the CDR3 reads CASSLVDRGFRGYTF. CDR3 bases read: TGTGCCAGCAGCTTGGTTGACAGGGGGTTTCGGGGC.

A note on this clone: Coverage ceases 3 residues before the CDR3 finishes, and the germline J gene fills in the end. The chain is built from TRBV7-9 and TRBJ1-2, with 10 bases aligning to TRBD1. This CDR3 has 15 amino acids. From germline, CDR1 is SEHNR and CDR2 FQNEAQ (reference sequence). CDR3 protein: CASSLGTGGFDDYTF. The CDR3 DNA, read in part, is TGTGCCAGCAGCTTAGGGACAGGGGGTTTCGATGAC.

Regarding this clone: The read gets to within 3 residues of the CDR3 end, and the germline J gene fills in the rest. The V and J genes are TRBV6-2 or TRBV6-3 and TRBJ2-5; 8 positions agree with TRBD2. V was pared by 8 bases and J by 4 bases, with 6 bases of the junction left unmatched. The CDR3 is 13 residues long. The germline CDR1 and CDR2 sequences are MNHEY and SVGEGT. CDR3 sequence: CASGIAGGETQYF. CDR3 DNA, as far as it was read: TGTGCCAGCGGCATCGCGGGGGGAGAGACC.

A note on this clone: The read gets to within 3 residues of the CDR3 end, and the germline J gene fills in the rest. The chain recombines TRBV5-1 with TRBJ1-2; 7 nucleotides line up with TRBD1. The CDR3 sequence is 16 residues long. The ends lost 4 bases at V and 2 bases at J; junction bases unmatched: 11. Germline V CDR1 and CDR2: SGHRS, YFSETQ. CDR3 DNA (partial): TGCGCCAGCAGCATACAGGGGACGCCGGGCAACTATGGC. It specifies CASSIQGTPGNYG. The CDR3 in full is CASSIQGTPGNYGYTF. Full variable domain (missing parts from reference TRBV5-1 and TRBJ1-2): KAGVTQTPRYLIKTRGQQVTLSCSPISGHRSVSWYQQTPGQGLQFLFEYFSETQRNKGNFPGRFSGRQFSNSRSEMNVSTLELGDSALYLCASSIQGTPGNYGYTFGSGTRLTVV.

About this clone: The read ends 3 residues shy of where the CDR3 ends; the end is completed using the germline J gene. This chain connects TRBV7-2 to TRBJ2-3; D uncertain. CDR3 size: 14 residues. CDR1 is SGHTA and CDR2 is FQGNSA in the germline V gene. The CDR3 sequence: CASSLSHRQETQYF. CDR3 DNA (partial): TGTGCCAGCAGCTTATCCCACAGACAAGAGACG.

A word on this clone: The read finishes 3 residues shy of the CDR3 end, and the germline J gene is used to complete it. The chain combines TRBV5-1 with TRBJ2-2, with D tentatively TRBD1 (6 bases). Trimming took off 9 bases at V and 6 bases at J, with 18 bases between the two ends. This CDR3 region has 14 residues. Germline V gene sequence: CDR1 SGHRS, CDR2 YFSETQ. Here the CDR3 reads CATAEQGAAGELFF. The sequenced CDR3 bases are TGCGCCACCGCTGAACAGGGAGCCGCCGGGGAG. Based on the CDR3 plus reference TRBV5-1 and TRBJ2-2, the full variable domain is KAGVTQTPRYLIKTRGQQVTLSCSPISGHRSVSWYQQTPGQGLQFLFEYFSETQRNKGNFPGRFSGRQFSNSRSEMNVSTLELGDSALYLCATAEQGAAGELFFGEGSRLTVL.

Note on this clone: The read terminates 3 residues before the CDR3 end, so the remaining end is supplied by the germline J gene. The rearrangement joins TRBV5-1 to TRBJ2-3; no clear D. Looked up from germline, CDR1 is SGHRS and CDR2 is YFSETQ. This CDR3 comprises 16 residues. Trimming shortened V by 0 bases and J by 5 bases, and 16 bases separated the two germline ends. This chain's CDR3 is CASSLGVAPTVDTQYF. CDR3 bases read: TGCGCCAGCAGCTTGGGGGTAGCTCCCACGGTAGATACG.

Frequency places this clone as medium-sized. Read coverage stops 3 residues before the CDR3 terminus; the germline J gene supplies the remainder. The rearrangement uses TRBV29-1 and TRBJ2-5; TRBD2 agrees at 7 bases. The CDR3 consists of 12 residues. V shed 6 bases, J shed 5 bases, and the junction held 6 bases outside the gene matches. From germline, CDR1 is SQVTM and CDR2 ANQGSEA. CDR3 DNA, as far as it was read: TGCAGCGTCGTAGCGGGTGAGGAGACC. This codes for CSVVAGEET. The entire CDR3 is CSVVAGEETQYF.

Remarks on this clone: The read stops 3 residues short of the end of the CDR3; the missing end is completed from the germline J gene. The chain carries TRBV30 and TRBJ1-1; the D is unclear. Looked up from germline, CDR1 is GTSNPN and CDR2 is SVGIG (reference sequence). This CDR3 contains 13 residues. CDR3 DNA, as far as it was read: TGTGCCTGGAGTGACGGCTATTCTGAGGGC. Residues: CAWSDGYSEG. The entire CDR3 is CAWSDGYSEGAFF.

By frequency, this clone registers medium-sized (0.01 to 0.1%). The DNA ends 3 residues before the CDR3 does, and the rest of the CDR3 is filled in from the germline J gene. The genes are TRBV20-1 and TRBJ1-1, with 8 bases identical to TRBD1. The germline V gene has CDR1 DFQATT and CDR2 SNEGSKA (reference sequence). J lost 5 bases, V lost 3 bases, and 14 bases had no gene match. This CDR3 is 16 amino acids long. The covered CDR3 bases are TGCAGTGCTAGGGACGGCATACAGGGGGACGCGACTGAA. Its translation is CSARDGIQGDATE. The whole CDR3 region reads CSARDGIQGDATEAFF.

The CDR3 DNA, read in part, is TGTGCCAGTAGTAGGGGACTAGCGGGGGGGTACAATGAG. Translation: CASSRGLAGGYNE. The full-length CDR3 reads as CASSRGLAGGYNEQFF. The chain is built from TRBV19 and TRBJ2-1; 16 bases map to TRBD2. The missing CDR3 end, 3 residues past where the read stops, is filled in from the germline J gene. Germline V gene data show CDR1 as LNHDA and CDR2 as SQIVND (reference sequence). V dropped 4 bases and J dropped 4; count of bases not matched to a gene: 1. This CDR3 is 16 amino acids long.

In regard to this clone: The read ends 3 residues early relative to the CDR3; the germline J gene fills the gap. The chain joins TRBV19 to TRBJ1-2, with D possibly matching TRBD1 (5 bases). The CDR3 spans 12 residues. Germline V lookup: CDR1 LNHDA, CDR2 SQIVND (reference sequence). Incomplete CDR3 DNA: TGTGCCAGTAGTCCACGAATGGGGCGC. Amino acids: CASSPRMGR. The complete CDR3 protein is CASSPRMGRYTF.

In regard to this clone: From the germline J gene comes the end of the CDR3, since the read stops 3 residues before it. This chain uses TRBV6-2 or TRBV6-3 with TRBJ2-5; tentatively, D is TRBD1 (6 bases). The CDR3 length is 15 residues. In germline, CDR1 is MNHEY, CDR2 SVGEGT. This CDR3 is CARCFEAQRTDTQYF. The covered CDR3 bases are TGTGCCAGGTGCTTCGAGGCACAGCGGACAGATACC.

On this clone itself: The junction differs from germline at one of its ends, possibly a read error. The read falls 3 residues short of the CDR3 end, and the missing part is taken from the germline J gene. V is TRBV4-2 and J is TRBJ1-2, with D unresolved. From germline, CDR1 is LGHNA and CDR2 YNFKEQ. The CDR3 sequence is 17 residues long. Incomplete CDR3 DNA: TGCGCCAGCAGCAAAGAAGTCAGGCTCCTGGCCCACTATGGC. It translates to CASSKEVRLLAHYG. From start to end, the CDR3 is CASSKEVRLLAHYGYTF.

Worth noting for this clone: The read gets to within 3 residues of the CDR3 end, and the germline J gene fills in the rest. The chain carries TRBV7-2 and TRBJ2-3, with D unresolved. The CDR3 runs to 13 residues. From germline, CDR1 is SGHTA and CDR2 FQGNSA. The DNA read from the CDR3 is TGTGCCAGCAGCACCTCCGGGTCCCTAACG. Its translation: CASSTSGSLT. The CDR3 in its entirety is CASSTSGSLTQYF.

With regard to this clone: With the read ending 3 residues before the CDR3 end, the germline J gene is used to fill in that end. The chain uses TRBV7-9 and TRBJ2-5, with 11 bases identical to TRBD2. Germline CDR1 reads SEHNR; CDR2 reads FQNEAQ (reference sequence). There are 14 residues in the CDR3. V shed 5 bases, J shed 5 bases, and the junction held 4 bases outside the gene matches. The sequenced CDR3 bases are TGTGCCAGCAGCGTTAGCGGGGGGGCCGAGACC. It codes for CASSVSGGAET. In full, the CDR3 reads CASSVSGGAETQYF.

A remark on this clone: The CDR3 end lies 3 residues beyond the end of the read and is filled in from the germline J gene. This rearrangement joins TRBV7-2 to TRBJ2-7; 7 positions agree with TRBD1. The J segment lost 6 bases and the V segment lost 5 bases, leaving 4 bases of the junction unmatched. The CDR3 spans 12 residues. The germline V gene encodes CDR1 SGHTA and CDR2 FQGNSA. Here the CDR3 reads CASSRRTGEQYF. The sequenced CDR3 bases are TGTGCCAGCAGCCGCAGGACAGGCGAG.